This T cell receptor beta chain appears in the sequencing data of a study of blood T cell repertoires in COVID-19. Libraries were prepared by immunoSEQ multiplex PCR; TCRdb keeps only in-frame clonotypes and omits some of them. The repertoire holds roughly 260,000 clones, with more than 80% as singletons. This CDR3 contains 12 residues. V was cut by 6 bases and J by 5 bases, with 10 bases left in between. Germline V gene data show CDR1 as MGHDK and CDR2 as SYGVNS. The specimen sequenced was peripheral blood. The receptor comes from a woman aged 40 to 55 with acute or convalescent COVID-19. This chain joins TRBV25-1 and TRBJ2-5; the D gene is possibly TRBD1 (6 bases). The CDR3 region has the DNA TGTGCCAGCAGCTGGGGGCGGGAGACCCAGTACTTC. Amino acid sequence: CASSWGRETQYF.